The 24 T cell receptor beta chains listed next were all sequenced from one sample in a study of CD8+CD57+ T cells in acquired aplastic anemia. Before being chosen for sequencing, patients had shown CD8+CD57+ cell expansion by flow cytometry. Investigators profiled TCR beta VDJ and CDR3 from genomic DNA template. TCRdb re-analysed the reads in MiXCR, keeping a single row per CDR3 protein. The sample shows approximately 190,000 distinct CDR3 sequences, 48% of them seen only once. What was sequenced was sorted CD4+, CD8+, or CD8+CD57+ T cells (not recorded which) from PBMCs. The receptors here all came from a human donor with aplastic anemia.

The rearrangement joins TRBV3-1 to TRBJ2-7, with a possible D match to TRBD2 (5 bases). Trimming removed 1 base at V and 0 bases at J, with 10 bases between. The CDR3 contains 15 residues. Looked up from germline, CDR1 is LGHDT and CDR2 is YNNKEL (reference sequence). This CDR3 reads CASSQVGGGSYEQYF. CDR3 in DNA: TGTGCCAGCAGCCAAGTCGGCGGAGGCTCCTACGAGCAGTACTTC.

DNA for the CDR3: TGCAGCGTCTCCGGGACTAGCGGGAGGCTCGAGCAGTACTTC. Translation gives CSVSGTSGRLEQYF. The chain employs TRBV29-1 and TRBJ2-7, with 15 bases lining up with TRBD2. Germline CDR1 and CDR2: SQVTM and ANQGSEA. The CDR3 has 14 amino acids. With 6 bases clipped from V and 6 bases from J, the junction kept 6 bases outside the gene matches.

The rearrangement uses TRBV5-4 and TRBJ1-2; TRBD1 aligns across 7 bases. The CDR3 consists of 13 residues. V dropped 5 bases and J dropped 5; count of bases not matched to a gene: 6. CDR1 and CDR2 from the germline V gene are SGHNT and YYREEE (reference sequence). CDR3 DNA: TGTGCCAGCAGTGCTGGACAGGTTTATGGCTACACCTTC. Translating it yields CASSAGQVYGYTF.

This rearrangement joins TRBV29-1 to TRBJ1-2; D call uncertain. Per germline, CDR1 SQVTM and CDR2 ANQGSEA. The CDR3 sequence is 14 residues long. V lost 6 bases to trimming and J lost 0 bases, with 14 bases between them. This CDR3 reads CSVNLWGSNYGYTF. The CDR3 DNA sequence: TGCAGCGTCAACTTATGGGGTTCTAACTATGGCTACACCTTC.

The chain combines TRBV14 with TRBJ1-2; D remains unclear. V lost 0 bases and J 4 bases, leaving 9 bases between the germline ends. The germline V gene encodes CDR1 SGHDN and CDR2 FVKESK. The CDR3 has 14 residues. The CDR3 here is CASSQDSAVYGYTF. In nucleotides, the CDR3 is TGTGCCAGCAGCCAAGATTCGGCAGTCTATGGCTACACCTTC.

The chain joins TRBV4-1 to TRBJ1-3; no reliable D call. Per the germline V gene, CDR1 is MGHRA and CDR2 is YSYEKL. The CDR3 loop spans 15 amino acids. V dropped 4 bases and J dropped 0 bases, with 10 bases sitting between them. CDR3 amino acids: CASSRTVDSGNTIYF. The CDR3 coding sequence is TGCGCCAGCAGCCGGACTGTTGACTCTGGAAACACCATATATTTT.

In this sample, this clonotype turned up many times. The V gene is TRBV5-1, the J gene TRBJ1-2, with 9 positions matching TRBD1. Per the germline V gene, CDR1 is SGHRS and CDR2 is YFSETQ. There are 13 residues in the CDR3. Trimming removed 4 bases from V and 7 bases from J; junction bases left unmatched: 5. Written as DNA, the CDR3 is TGCGCCAGCAGCCCGGGGGACAGGGCTGGCTACACCTTC. Translated, it gives CASSPGDRAGYTF.

The chain couples TRBV24-1 to TRBJ2-7, with D perhaps matching TRBD1 (6 bases). V was pared by 4 bases and J by 2 bases, with 14 bases between. CDR3 length: 15 amino acids. Germline V lookup: CDR1 KGHDR, CDR2 SFDVKD. CDR3 sequence reads: CATSDPQGFPYEQYF. The CDR3 coding sequence is TGTGCCACCAGTGACCCCCAGGGGTTTCCCTACGAGCAGTACTTC.

The chain couples TRBV7-9 to TRBJ1-2; maybe TRBD1 (5 bases). The CDR3 consists of 15 residues. Between the trimmed V and J ends, which lost 2 bases and 6 bases, there was a span of 16 bases. Germline CDR1 SEHNR, CDR2 FQNEAQ (reference sequence). The CDR3 nucleotides read TGTGCCAGCAGCTTAACTCGGGGGAGGAATCATGGCTACACCTTC. This gives the protein CASSLTRGRNHGYTF.

The chain carries TRBV15 and TRBJ2-5, with D perhaps TRBD2 (5 bases). Matching the DNA end better, TRBJ2-7 makes the J call doubtful. Germline CDR1 and CDR2: LNHNV and YYDKDF (reference sequence). The CDR3 sequence is 15 residues long. The CDR3: CATSREATVGGEQYF. In nucleotides, the CDR3 is TGTGCCACCAGCAGAGAAGCCACGGTAGGAGGCGAGCAGTACTTC.

This clonotype occurred many times. A junction boundary mismatches the germline segment, possibly from a read error. The chain joins TRBV2 to TRBJ2-5; D is possibly TRBD1 or TRBD2 (5 bases each). The CDR3 is made up of 13 amino acids. Germline V gene lookup returns CDR1 SNHLY and CDR2 FYNNEI. The CDR3 bases are TGTGCCGGCAGTGGAAGAGGGGCAGAGACCCAGTACTTC. It specifies CAGSGRGAETQYF.

This sequence joins TRBV24-1 and TRBJ2-5; D not certain. The germline V gene has CDR1 KGHDR and CDR2 SFDVKD. The V gene lost 9 bases and the J gene lost 1 base, with 11 bases spanning the gap. The CDR3 length is 13 residues. CDR3 amino acids: CATADIVQETQYF. In nucleotides, the CDR3 is TGTGCCACCGCTGACATCGTCCAAGAGACCCAGTACTTC.

V and J are TRBV9 and TRBJ2-3, with 9 bases that match TRBD2. V trimming: 0 bases; J trimming: 9 bases; junction bases outside the gene matches: 8. Looked up from germline, CDR1 is SGDLS and CDR2 is YYNGEE. This CDR3 is built from 15 residues. The CDR3 DNA follows: TGTGCCAGCAGCGTAGTCGGCGGGGGGGCCCGCACGCAGTATTTT. This gives the protein CASSVVGGGARTQYF.

This chain links TRBV6-9 with TRBJ1-2; possible D gene TRBD1, 6 bases. This CDR3 region has 17 residues. V dropped 2 bases and J dropped 0 bases, with 16 bases sitting between them. In germline, CDR1 is MNHGY, CDR2 SVAAGI. CDR3 sequence reads: CASSYHTLGAPNYGYTF. CDR3 coding DNA: TGTGCCAGCAGTTATCATACTCTGGGGGCTCCTAACTATGGCTACACCTTC.

This clonotype was detected ten times or more. An end of the junction does not agree with germline; a read error may underlie this. J is TRBJ1-6 and V is TRBV10-3; no clear D. This CDR3 spans 15 amino acids. Germline V gene data show CDR1 as ENHRY and CDR2 as SYGVKD. The CDR3 loop is CASSETNSYNSPLHF. DNA of the CDR3: TGTGCCAGCAGTGAGACAAACTCCTATAATTCACCCCTCCACTTT.

This clonotype has more than one count but fewer than ten. Germline and junction disagree at one end, which may indicate a read error. The rearrangement uses TRBV2 and TRBJ2-3, with 7 nucleotides matching TRBD2. CDR1 and CDR2 (germline): SNHLY, FYNNEI. The CDR3 loop spans 15 amino acids. CDR3 sequence: CASREAGIRTDTQYF. In DNA form, the CDR3 reads TGTGCCAGCAGGGAAGCGGGGATCCGCACAGATACGCAGTATTTT.

Details on this clonotype: Just one base apart from a much larger clone, this may be a read error. The chain links TRBV7-8 to TRBJ1-1, with TRBD1 matching over 9 bases. Germline CDR1 is SGHVS and CDR2 is FQNEAQ. The CDR3 sequence is 15 residues long. Here the CDR3 DNA reads TGTACCAGCAGCATTAGGGGACAGGGAATAAATGAAGCTTTCTTT. Translated: CTSSIRGQGINEAFF. The full variable domain, in which reference TRBV7-8 and TRBJ1-1 provide the parts outside the CDR3, is GAGVSQSPRYKVAKRGQDVALRCDPISGHVSLFWYQQALGQGPEFLTYFQNEAQLDKSGLPSDRFFAERPEGSVSTLKIQRTQQEDSAVYLCTSSIRGQGINEAFFGQGTRLTVV.

This clonotype was picked up a small number of times. J is TRBJ2-7 and V is TRBV10-1, with a weak D call TRBD1 (5 bases). Trimming pared 8 bases from V and 3 bases from J, leaving 20 bases between. Germline V gene sequence: CDR1 WNHNN, CDR2 SYGVQD (reference sequence). This CDR3 is built from 15 residues. This CDR3 is CASLYGTGGIYEQYF. The CDR3 bases are TGCGCCAGCCTATACGGAACAGGTGGGATCTACGAGCAGTACTTC.

There are a few counts of this clonotype. The chain uses TRBV10-3 and TRBJ1-3; D possibly corresponds to TRBD1 (5 bases). The germline V gene encodes CDR1 ENHRY and CDR2 SYGVKD. The V and J ends lost 10 bases and 2 bases respectively, with 12 bases between them. This CDR3 contains 13 residues. The CDR3: CATLEGPGNTIYF. The CDR3 bases are TGTGCCACCCTGGAGGGACCTGGAAACACCATATATTTT.

This clonotype occurred many times. This rearrangement joins TRBV24-1 to TRBJ2-7; 7 nucleotides line up with TRBD1. This CDR3 comprises 13 residues. Germline CDR1 KGHDR, CDR2 SFDVKD. With V trimmed by 5 bases and J by 3 bases, 3 bases remained unmatched. In DNA, the CDR3 is TGTGCCACCAGTGGGGCAGGGGGCTACGAGCAGTACTTC. Its translation is CATSGAGGYEQYF.

The rearrangement links TRBV7-8 to TRBJ2-7, with D possibly being TRBD1 (5 bases). Trimming cost V 3 bases and J 6 bases, with 9 bases left between them. From germline, CDR1 is SGHVS and CDR2 FQNEAQ. This CDR3 contains 12 residues. CDR3: CASSFTGPEQYF. CDR3 DNA sequence: TGTGCCAGCAGCTTCACAGGTCCCGAGCAGTACTTC.

The chain has TRBV11-2 and TRBJ1-3; 10 bases agree with TRBD1. This CDR3 contains 15 residues. Germline values: CDR1 SGHAT, CDR2 FQNNGV. V trimming: 0 bases; J trimming: 10 bases; junction bases outside the gene matches: 6. CDR3 sequence (DNA): TGTGCCAGCAGCTTAGAAGTGGGACAGGGGAAGACCATATATTTT. This gives the protein CASSLEVGQGKTIYF.

To note about this clonotype: Because it lacks the conserved phenylalanine or tryptophan at the end, this CDR3 is likely a read error. The V gene is TRBV4-3, the J gene TRBJ2-3, with TRBD2 matching 10 bases. The germline CDR1 and CDR2 sequences are LGHNA and YSLEER. Losses at the gene ends were 1 base for V and 1 base for J; bases not matched to a gene: 2. This CDR3 spans 16 amino acids. The CDR3 DNA reads as TGCGCCAGCAGCCAAGGGACTAGCGGTGGCACAGATACGCAGTATTCT. This gives the protein CASSQGTSGGTDTQYS.

On this clonotype itself: The conserved final phenylalanine or tryptophan is absent from the CDR3, which likely points to a read error. The chain joins TRBV19 to TRBJ2-3, with D possibly matching TRBD2 (6 bases). Germline values: CDR1 LNHDA, CDR2 SQIVND (reference sequence). V was trimmed by 5 bases and J by 3 bases, leaving 12 bases between them. The length of the CDR3 is 14 residues. The DNA of the CDR3 is TGTGCCAGTAGTGGGGACTGGGGGACAGATACGCAGTATTAT. Protein product: CASSGDWGTDTQYY.